The rows below give T cell receptor beta chains drawn from one sample of a study of identical twins. MiXCR was run by TCRdb on the 5' RACE reads, yielding one entry per CDR3 protein. The repertoire consists of roughly 690,000 distinct CDR3 sequences, with around 20% occurring once and the leading ten covering 4.3%. The sample was also reused in another study, on T cells expressing NK-cell markers.

Sequenced: PBMCs. Source of these receptors: a woman aged 18-29 years in good health. The CDR3 runs from the conserved cysteine through the conserved F or W. The order of the fields is D gene, J gene, clone size, V gene, CDR3 DNA, CDR3 protein. The D gene is left open where the match is weak. Where a row states a size, it is once, few, many or the class of an expanded clone; other rows omit it.

NA,TRBJ1-1,few,TRBV20-1,TGCAGTGCTAGAGTATGGATGCAGGGAACCGAAGCTTTCTTT,CSARVWMQGTEAFF
NA,TRBJ2-2,many,TRBV20-1,TGCAGTGCCCAGGGGTCTGGCACCGGGGAGCTGTTTTTT,CSAQGSGTGELFF
NA,TRBJ1-5,NA,TRBV20-1,TGCAGTGCTAGAGAGATCAGGGGCAATCAGCCCCAGCATTTT,CSAREIRGNQPQHF
TRBD1,TRBJ2-7,few,TRBV20-1,TGCAGTGCTACCCAGGGACAGTACGAGCAGTACTTC,CSATQGQYEQYF
TRBD2,TRBJ2-3,NA,TRBV25-1,TGTGCCAGCAGTGAGGGAGTGACCTCCGGGACTAGCGGGAGGAGGGCGTATTTT,CASSEGVTSGTSGRRAYF
NA,TRBJ2-3,many,TRBV6-1,TGTGCCACCTCTGGGCAGGGTCCAGATACGCAGTATTTT,CATSGQGPDTQYF
NA,TRBJ1-5,NA,TRBV11-3,TGTGCCAGCAGCTTAGGCCGAGGCGTGGGCAATCAGCCCCAGCATTTT,CASSLGRGVGNQPQHF
NA,TRBJ2-5,NA,TRBV7-8,TGTGCCAGCAGCCGCGGGACAGCCGTGGAGGAGACCCAGTACTTC,CASSRGTAVEETQYF
NA,TRBJ2-3,few,TRBV27,TGTGCCAGCAGTTTATATCGGGGCTCAGATACGCAGTATTTT,CASSLYRGSDTQYF
TRBD1,TRBJ2-3,NA,TRBV10-3,TGTGCCATCCGAGACAGGGTTAGCACAGATACGCAGTATTTT,CAIRDRVSTDTQYF
NA,TRBJ2-7,many,TRBV7-9,TGTGCCAGCAGCGGTCAGAGCCGGGGACAGTACTTC,CASSGQSRGQYF
TRBD2,TRBJ2-1,NA,TRBV11-3,TGTGCCAGCAGCTTAATAGCTGCGGCGGGGGGACCCGAGCAGTTCTTC,CASSLIAAAGGPEQFF
NA,TRBJ1-6,few,TRBV5-1,TGCGCCAGTCAAGAGGGGCAGCTTCGTGATAAGGATTCACCCCTCCACTTT,CASQEGQLRDKDSPLHF
NA,TRBJ2-1,few,TRBV5-4,TGTGCCAGCAGCTTGGACGGGAGTTATGAGCAGTTCTTC,CASSLDGSYEQFF
TRBD2,TRBJ2-1,few,TRBV7-2,TGTGCCAGCAGCTTAGCGCGGGCGTCTAGCGGGAGTCATGAGCAGTTCTTC,CASSLARASSGSHEQFF
NA,TRBJ1-2,NA,TRBV6-2/TRBV6-3,TGTGCCAGCAGTTACCGGGACTCCTATGGCTACACCTTC,CASSYRDSYGYTF
TRBD2,TRBJ2-1,NA,TRBV7-9,TGTGCCAGCAGCAACTTGGGACTAGCGGGAGGCAATGAGCAGTTCTTC,CASSNLGLAGGNEQFF
NA,TRBJ2-5,many,TRBV6-2/TRBV6-3,TGTGCCAGCAGTTACCCTGAGACCCAGTACTTC,CASSYPETQYF
TRBD2,TRBJ2-1,NA,TRBV12-3/TRBV12-4,TGTGCCAGCAGTCTGCTCCTCTCGGGACTAGAGGGAGAGCAGTTCTTC,CASSLLLSGLEGEQFF
NA,TRBJ2-5,NA,TRBV7-9,TGTGCCAGCAGCTTGATTACGGGCCAAGAGACCCAGTACTTC,CASSLITGQETQYF
TRBD1,TRBJ1-2,NA,TRBV27,TGTGCCAGCAGTTTATCGTTAGGACAGGGGGCTGGCTACACCTTC,CASSLSLGQGAGYTF
NA,TRBJ2-3,few,TRBV5-6,TGTGCCAGCAGCTTTCTGGCGGGACCCACTAGCCGCACAGATACGCAGTATTTT,CASSFLAGPTSRTDTQYF
NA,TRBJ1-1,NA,TRBV6-5,TGTGCCAGCAGTTACAGCAGTTATTCTTGGGGGGCTGAAGCTTTCTTT,CASSYSSYSWGAEAFF
NA,TRBJ1-5,few,TRBV20-1,TGCAGTGCTAGAGAGGGAGGGAACAATCAGCCCCAGCATTTT,CSAREGGNNQPQHF
NA,TRBJ2-7,few,TRBV7-9,TGTGCCAGCAGCTTAACTAGGTATACCTACGAGCAGTACTTC,CASSLTRYTYEQYF
NA,TRBJ1-1,NA,TRBV5-1,TGCGCCAGCAGCTCGGGTGGGAGCGCTGAAGCTTTCTTT,CASSSGGSAEAFF
NA,TRBJ1-3,many,TRBV12-3/TRBV12-4,TGTGCCAGCAGTTGGGGAAAAGAGACCACCATATATTTT,CASSWGKETTIYF
NA,TRBJ1-5,few,TRBV6-1,TGTGCCAGCAGGGGGTCGGGGGGAAGCAATCAGCCCCAGCATTTT,CASRGSGGSNQPQHF
NA,TRBJ2-1,NA,TRBV20-1,TGCAGTGCTCACTCTAGGATCCATGAGCAGTTCTTC,CSAHSRIHEQFF
TRBD2,TRBJ2-1,few,TRBV6-5,TGTGCCAGCAGTTCCGCTCGCGGGGGGGCCTGGGATGAGCAGTTCTTC,CASSSARGGAWDEQFF
NA,TRBJ2-2,NA,TRBV27,TGTGCCAGCACGGCGGGGCCTCCCGGGGAGCTGTTTTTT,CASTAGPPGELFF
NA,TRBJ1-1,many,TRBV12-3/TRBV12-4,TGTGCCAGCAGTTTCAAGATGAACACTGAAGCTTTCTTT,CASSFKMNTEAFF
TRBD2,TRBJ2-5,few,TRBV20-1,TGCAGTGCTAGAGATACGGGGGGGCAAGAGACCCAGTACTTC,CSARDTGGQETQYF
NA,TRBJ1-5,NA,TRBV27,TGTGCCAGCAGTCCGGCCCGGGCCGTGGGCAATCAGCCCCAGCATTTT,CASSPARAVGNQPQHF
TRBD2,TRBJ2-1,NA,TRBV3-1,TGTGCCAGCAGCCCGCGGACTAGCGAATCCAATGAGCAGTTCTTC,CASSPRTSESNEQFF
NA,TRBJ2-7,few,TRBV27,TGTGCCAGCAGGTCAGGGTACTACGAGCAGTACTTC,CASRSGYYEQYF
NA,TRBJ2-3,NA,TRBV12-3/TRBV12-4,TGTGCCAGCAGTTGGTTTAGGGGCGGAGATACGCAGTATTTT,CASSWFRGGDTQYF